This TCR beta chain was identified during a study of blood T cell repertoires in COVID-19. Study background: From the United States, Italy and Spain came samples of acute and convalescent COVID-19. The analysed material was cDNA or gDNA that came from T cells, B-cell-depleted T cells, or PBMCs.

As processed by the authors: Estimates of nucleated cell counts were drawn from the amplification of reference gene primers. Clones were sequenced by immunoSEQ multiplex PCR, and TCRdb holds only the in-frame ones, with some missing. V and J calls plus clone size are reproduced from that table; the DNA served to infer D and trimming. The sample includes about 47,000 clones, roughly four fifths of them seen just once. The source material was peripheral blood. This sequence was found in a man in his 60s with active COVID-19.

The CDR3 DNA reads as TGTGCCAGCATAGGGGCAGGACAGGGAAATATTGGGGCTTTCTTT. This gives the protein CASIGAGQGNIGAFF. The V and J genes are TRBV25-1 and TRBJ1-1; TRBD1 matches at 8 bases. The V gene end was trimmed by 7 bases and the J gene end by 11 bases; junction bases not matched to a gene: 18. The CDR3 is made up of 15 amino acids. From germline, CDR1 is MGHDK and CDR2 SYGVNS.